This T cell receptor beta chain derives from a study of monozygotic twins with inflammatory bowel disease. The RNA usage for each TCR library was roughly 3,700 ng of total RNA. TCRdb reanalyzed the 5' RACE reads and collapses them to one entry per CDR3 protein, without DNA. In all, the sample yields a few hundred thousand distinct CDR3 sequences. Study-wide points: Part of the variability in patient repertoires may have come from differing immunosuppressive treatments. Discordant twins had repertoire similarity that did not differ from that of concordant twins, possibly from limited power.

The CDR3 is 15 residues long. Germline V gene sequence: CDR1 MNHEY, CDR2 SVGEGT. A remark on this clonotype: The antigen is unknown.

The V gene is TRBV6-2 or TRBV6-3, the J gene TRBJ2-1; the D call of TRBD2 rests on TCRdb alone, since no DNA is present to check it. This TCR derives from a human donor with ulcerative colitis or Crohn's disease, or a healthy co-twin of an affected twin (not recorded which). Sample: blood. Here the CDR3 reads CASSYLRLSYNEQFF.